This TCR beta chain originates from a study of CD8+ T cells in alopecia areata. Treatment of the sample: oral pan-JAK inhibitor, 5-10 mg twice daily. Extraction of RNA preceded its reverse transcription into cDNA, which served as the sequencing template. This table comes from immunoSEQ multiplex PCR, and its TCRdb copy is limited to in-frame clones, with some not included. Counted here are about 210,000 clones, 50% to 60% occurring once; the ten biggest clones make up roughly 1.4%. The sample was CD4+ T cells sorted from blood, taken at week 4, from a patient treated with tofacitinib. The sequence derives from a human donor with alopecia areata.

The CDR3 nucleotides are TGCGCCAGCCGAGAGGAAGAGACCCAGTACTTC. This codes for CASREEETQYF. The J gene is TRBJ2-5, the V gene TRBV5-1; no reliable D call. V lost 7 bases to trimming and J lost 3 bases, with 7 bases between them. CDR1 and CDR2 from the germline V gene are SGHRS and YFSETQ. There are 11 residues in the CDR3.